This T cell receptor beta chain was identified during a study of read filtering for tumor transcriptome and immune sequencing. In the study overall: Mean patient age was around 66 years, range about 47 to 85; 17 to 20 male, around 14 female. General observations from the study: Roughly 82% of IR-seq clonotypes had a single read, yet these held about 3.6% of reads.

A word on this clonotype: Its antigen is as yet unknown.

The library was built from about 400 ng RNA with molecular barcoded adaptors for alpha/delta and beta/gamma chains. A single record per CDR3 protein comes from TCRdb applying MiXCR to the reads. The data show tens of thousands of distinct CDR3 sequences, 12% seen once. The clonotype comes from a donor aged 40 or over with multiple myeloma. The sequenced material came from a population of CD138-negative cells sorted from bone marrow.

The CDR3 loop is CASSPRTGSETQYF. The CDR3 bases are TGTGCCAGCAGTCCCAGGACAGGGTCCGAGACCCAGTACTTC. The chain combines TRBV6-6 with TRBJ2-5; 8 bases are shared with TRBD1. Germline CDR1 reads MNHNY; CDR2 reads SVGAGI (reference sequence). The CDR3 has 14 residues. Trimming removed 5 bases from V and 5 bases from J; junction bases left unmatched: 7.